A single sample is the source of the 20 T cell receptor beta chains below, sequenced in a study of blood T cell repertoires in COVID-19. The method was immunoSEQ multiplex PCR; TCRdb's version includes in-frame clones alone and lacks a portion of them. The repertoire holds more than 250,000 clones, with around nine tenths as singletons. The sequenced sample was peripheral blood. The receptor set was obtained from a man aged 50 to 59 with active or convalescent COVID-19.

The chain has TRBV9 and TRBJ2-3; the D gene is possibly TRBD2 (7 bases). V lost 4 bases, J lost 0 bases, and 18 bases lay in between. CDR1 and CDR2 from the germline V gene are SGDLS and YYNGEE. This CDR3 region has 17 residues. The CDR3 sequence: CASSSLGAGVSTDTQYF. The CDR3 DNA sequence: TGTGCCAGCAGCTCCCTGGGGGCGGGAGTTAGCACAGATACGCAGTATTTT.

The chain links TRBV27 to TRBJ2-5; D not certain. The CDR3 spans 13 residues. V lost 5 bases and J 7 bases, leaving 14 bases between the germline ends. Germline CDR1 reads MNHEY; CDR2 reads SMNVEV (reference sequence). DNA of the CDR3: TGTGCCAGCAGTAGCGCAGCAATCGGGACCCAGTACTTC. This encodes CASSSAAIGTQYF.

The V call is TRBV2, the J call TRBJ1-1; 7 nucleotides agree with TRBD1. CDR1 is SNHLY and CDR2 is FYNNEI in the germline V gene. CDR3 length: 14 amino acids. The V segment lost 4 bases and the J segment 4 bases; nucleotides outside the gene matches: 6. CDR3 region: CASSAGQDATEAFF. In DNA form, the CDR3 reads TGTGCCAGCAGTGCCGGACAGGATGCCACTGAAGCTTTCTTT.

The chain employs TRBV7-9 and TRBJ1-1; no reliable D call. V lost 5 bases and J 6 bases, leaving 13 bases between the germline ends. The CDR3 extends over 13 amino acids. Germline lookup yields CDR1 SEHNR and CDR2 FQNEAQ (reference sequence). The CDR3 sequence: CASSPTPNAEAFF. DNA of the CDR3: TGTGCCAGCAGCCCGACACCTAACGCTGAAGCTTTCTTT.

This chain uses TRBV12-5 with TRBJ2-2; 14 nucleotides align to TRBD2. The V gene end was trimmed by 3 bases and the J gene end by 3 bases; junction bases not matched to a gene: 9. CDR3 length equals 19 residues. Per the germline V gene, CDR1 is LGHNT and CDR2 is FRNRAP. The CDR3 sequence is CASGFAGLAGAWYTGELFF. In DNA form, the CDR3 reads TGTGCTAGTGGTTTCGCGGGACTAGCGGGGGCCTGGTACACCGGGGAGCTGTTTTTT.

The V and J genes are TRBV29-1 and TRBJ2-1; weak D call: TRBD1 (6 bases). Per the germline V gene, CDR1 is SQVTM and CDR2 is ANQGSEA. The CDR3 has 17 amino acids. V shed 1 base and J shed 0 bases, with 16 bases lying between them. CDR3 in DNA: TGCAGCGTTGAAGGAACCTACAGGGCTGGCTCCTACAATGAGCAGTTCTTC. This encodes CSVEGTYRAGSYNEQFF.

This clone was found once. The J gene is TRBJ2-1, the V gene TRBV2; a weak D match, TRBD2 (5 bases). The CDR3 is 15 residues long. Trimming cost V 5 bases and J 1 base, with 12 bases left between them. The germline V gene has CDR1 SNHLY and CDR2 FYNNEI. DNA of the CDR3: TGTGCCAGCAGTCGTACTACTAGTTCCTACAATGAGCAGTTCTTC. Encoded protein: CASSRTTSSYNEQFF.

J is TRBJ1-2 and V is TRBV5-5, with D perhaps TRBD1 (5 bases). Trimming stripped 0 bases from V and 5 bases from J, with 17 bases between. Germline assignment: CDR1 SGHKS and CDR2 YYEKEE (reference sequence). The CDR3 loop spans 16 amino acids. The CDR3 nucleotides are TGTGCCAGCAGCTTGGCCTCGGTCAGGGTGGAGTATGGCTACACCTTC. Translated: CASSLASVRVEYGYTF.

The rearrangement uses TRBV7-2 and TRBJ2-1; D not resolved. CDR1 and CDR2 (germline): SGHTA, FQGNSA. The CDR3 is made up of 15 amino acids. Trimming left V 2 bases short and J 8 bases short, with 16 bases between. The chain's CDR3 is CASSLNGIENDEQFF. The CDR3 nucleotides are TGTGCCAGCAGCTTAAATGGTATAGAGAACGATGAGCAGTTCTTC.

CDR3 region: CASSLRGLGADTQYF. DNA of the CDR3: TGTGCCAGCAGCTTAAGGGGACTAGGAGCAGATACGCAGTATTTT. The gene calls are TRBV11-2 and TRBJ2-3; TRBD2 agrees at 8 bases. CDR3 size: 15 residues. From germline, CDR1 is SGHAT and CDR2 FQNNGV. V shed 2 bases and J 4 bases; nucleotides not matched to a gene: 5.

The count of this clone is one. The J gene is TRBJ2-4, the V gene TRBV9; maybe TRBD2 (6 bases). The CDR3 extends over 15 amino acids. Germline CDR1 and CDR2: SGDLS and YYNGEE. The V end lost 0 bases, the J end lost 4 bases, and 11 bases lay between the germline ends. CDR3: CASSVDPGGKNIQYF. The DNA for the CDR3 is TGTGCCAGCAGCGTAGACCCTGGGGGGAAAAACATTCAGTACTTC. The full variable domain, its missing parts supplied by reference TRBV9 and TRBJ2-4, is DSGVTQTPKHLITATGQRVTLRCSPRSGDLSVYWYQQSLDQGLQFLIQYYNGEERAKGNILERFSAQQFPDLHSELNLSSLELGDSALYFCASSVDPGGKNIQYFGAGTRLSVL.

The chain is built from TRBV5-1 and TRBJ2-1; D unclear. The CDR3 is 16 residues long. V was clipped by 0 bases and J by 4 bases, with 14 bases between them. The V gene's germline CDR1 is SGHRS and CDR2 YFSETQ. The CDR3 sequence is CASSLVSRRPYNEQFF. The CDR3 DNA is TGCGCCAGCAGCTTGGTATCTAGACGCCCTTACAATGAGCAGTTCTTC.

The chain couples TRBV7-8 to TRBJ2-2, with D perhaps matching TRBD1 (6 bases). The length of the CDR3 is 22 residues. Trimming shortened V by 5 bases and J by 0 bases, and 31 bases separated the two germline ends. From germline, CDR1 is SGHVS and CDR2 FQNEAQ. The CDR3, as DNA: TGTGCCAGCAGCCCAACTATCCACACAGGGTCTAGGGGCCCGGCGAACACCGGGGAGCTGTTTTTT. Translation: CASSPTIHTGSRGPANTGELFF.

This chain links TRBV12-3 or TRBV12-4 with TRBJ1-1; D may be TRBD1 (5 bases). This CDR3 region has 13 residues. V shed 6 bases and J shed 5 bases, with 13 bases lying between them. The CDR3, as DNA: TGTGCCAGCAGCTCCTTTGGGGCGACTGAAGCTTTCTTT. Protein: CASSSFGATEAFF.

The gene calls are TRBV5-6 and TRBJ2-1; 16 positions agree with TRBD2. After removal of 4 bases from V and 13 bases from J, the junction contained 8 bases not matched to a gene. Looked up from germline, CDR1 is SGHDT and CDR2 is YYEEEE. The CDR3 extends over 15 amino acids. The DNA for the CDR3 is TGTGCCAGCAGCGACACCGGGACTAGCGGGAGGGCCCAGTTCTTC. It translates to CASSDTGTSGRAQFF.

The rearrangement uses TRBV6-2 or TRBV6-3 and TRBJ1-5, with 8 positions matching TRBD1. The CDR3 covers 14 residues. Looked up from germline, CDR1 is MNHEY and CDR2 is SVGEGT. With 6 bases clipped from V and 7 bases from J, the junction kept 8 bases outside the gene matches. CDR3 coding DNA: TGTGCCAGCAGATACGGACAGGGTGGGCAGCCCCAGCATTTT. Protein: CASRYGQGGQPQHF.

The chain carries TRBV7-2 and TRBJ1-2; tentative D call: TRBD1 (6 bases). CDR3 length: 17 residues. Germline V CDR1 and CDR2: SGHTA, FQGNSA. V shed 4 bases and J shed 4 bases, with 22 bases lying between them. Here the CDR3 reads CASSSDGSGGRSYGYTF. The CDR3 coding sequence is TGTGCCAGCAGCTCCGATGGGTCGGGGGGCCGGAGCTATGGCTACACCTTC.

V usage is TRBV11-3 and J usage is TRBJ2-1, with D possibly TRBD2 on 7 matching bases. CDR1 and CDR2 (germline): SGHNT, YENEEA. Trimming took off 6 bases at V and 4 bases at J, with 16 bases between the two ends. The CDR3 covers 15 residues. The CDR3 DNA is TGTGCCAGCAGTAGGGAGGGGGGCGCGTACAATGAGCAGTTCTTC. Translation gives CASSREGGAYNEQFF.

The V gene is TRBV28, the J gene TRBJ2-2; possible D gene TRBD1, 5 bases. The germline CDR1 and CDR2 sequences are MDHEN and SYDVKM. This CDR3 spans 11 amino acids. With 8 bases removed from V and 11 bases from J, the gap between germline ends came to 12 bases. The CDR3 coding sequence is TGTGCCAGCTCGGCCAGGGAAGAGCTGTTTTTT. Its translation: CASSAREELFF.

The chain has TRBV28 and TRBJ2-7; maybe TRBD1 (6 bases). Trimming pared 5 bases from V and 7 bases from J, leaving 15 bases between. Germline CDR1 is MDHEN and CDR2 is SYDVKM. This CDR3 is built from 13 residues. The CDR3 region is CASSTTGLVEQYF. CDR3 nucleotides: TGTGCCAGCAGTACAACAGGGTTGGTGGAGCAGTACTTC.